This is a list of T cell receptor beta chains from one sample in a study of blood T cells in healthy people across ages. TCRdb used MiXCR to reprocess the 5' RACE reads, holding one entry per CDR3 protein. The table has fewer than 2 million distinct CDR3 sequences, about 39% seen once; the top ten hold 20% to 25%. Sequenced material: blood. Every receptor here comes from a human donor in good health. CDR3s include the opening cysteine and the closing phenylalanine or tryptophan. The D gene is left open where the match is weak. Clone size, where shown, is once, few, many, or a class for clones that have expanded.

.,.,TRBJ2-3,TRBV29-1,CSFGPDTQYF,TGCAGCTTTGGTCCAGATACGCAGTATTTT
.,few,TRBJ2-7,TRBV20-1,CSAHPTVFYEQYF,TGCAGTGCCCACCCGACAGTTTTCTACGAGCAGTACTTC
TRBD1,.,TRBJ1-2,TRBV29-1,CSVEEGDRKGGYTF,TGCAGCGTTGAAGAGGGGGACAGGAAAGGTGGCTACACCTTC
TRBD2,few,TRBJ2-1,TRBV2,CASSVQGLAGDEQFF,TGTGCCAGCAGTGTACAGGGACTAGCTGGGGATGAGCAGTTCTTC
.,.,TRBJ2-3,TRBV4-2,CASSQEIATFTDTQYF,TGTGCCAGCAGCCAAGAGATAGCGACTTTCACAGATACGCAGTATTTT
TRBD1,few,TRBJ2-7,TRBV4-3,CASSQSPGQLYEQYF,TGCGCCAGCAGCCAATCGCCGGGACAGCTATACGAGCAGTACTTC
.,.,TRBJ2-1,TRBV3-1,CASSREPQETQFF,TGTGCCAGCAGCCGGGAACCGCAAGAGACCCAGTTCTTC
TRBD2,.,TRBJ2-5,TRBV14,CASSQVTSGETQYF,TGTGCCAGCAGCCAGGTTACTAGCGGGGAGACCCAGTACTTC
.,many,TRBJ2-7,TRBV4-3,CASSRTASSYEQYF,TGCGCCAGCAGCCGGACAGCCAGCTCCTACGAGCAGTACTTC
.,few,TRBJ1-2,TRBV5-6,CASSSAVLRNGYTF,TGTGCCAGCAGCTCAGCGGTTTTACGAAATGGCTACACCTTC
.,.,TRBJ1-5,TRBV20-1,CSARVVRANNQPQHF,TGCAGTGCTAGAGTCGTCAGGGCGAACAATCAGCCCCAGCATTTT
.,.,TRBJ2-1,TRBV12-3/TRBV12-4,CASTPARGDGTYEQFF,TGTGCCAGTACCCCAGCACGTGGGGACGGAACCTACGAGCAGTTCTTC
.,.,TRBJ1-2,TRBV5-4,CASSLTAKDGYTF,TGTGCCAGCAGCTTGACCGCAAAGGATGGTTACACCTTC
TRBD1,few,TRBJ1-1,TRBV7-2,CASSLVSQGGTEAFF,TGTGCCAGCAGCTTAGTAAGCCAGGGGGGGACTGAAGCTTTCTTT
.,.,TRBJ2-7,TRBV7-9,CTSSLFGGTYEQYF,TGTACCAGCAGCTTATTTGGCGGGACCTACGAGCAGTACTTC
.,.,TRBJ2-5,TRBV9,CASSVSLGAAQETQYF,TGTGCCAGCAGCGTTAGTCTCGGGGCGGCACAAGAGACCCAGTACTTC
TRBD2,once,TRBJ2-2,TRBV20-1,CSARDPQRGGSGELFF,TGCAGTGCTAGAGATCCCCAGCGGGGGGGGTCGGGGGAGCTGTTTTTT
.,.,TRBJ1-6,TRBV7-2,CASSLGPRENSPLHF,TGTGCCAGCAGCTTGGGACCTAGGGAAAATTCACCCCTCCACTTT
.,.,TRBJ2-7,TRBV29-1,CSVRGYSYNEQYF,TGCAGCGTCCGAGGTTACTCCTACAATGAGCAGTACTTC
TRBD1,.,TRBJ2-3,TRBV5-1,CASSWSGTGDLRTDTQYF,TGCGCCAGCAGCTGGTCCGGGACAGGCGACCTCCGCACAGATACGCAGTATTTT
TRBD2,few,TRBJ2-7,TRBV4-3,CASSQGFLAGGSYEQYF,TGCGCCAGCAGCCAAGGTTTCTTAGCGGGGGGTTCCTACGAGCAGTACTTC
.,.,TRBJ2-1,TRBV24-1,CATSDQTEYYNEQFF,TGTGCCACCAGTGACCAGACAGAGTACTACAATGAGCAGTTCTTC
.,.,TRBJ1-5,TRBV6-2/TRBV6-3,CASSYERVQQPQHF,TGTGCCAGCAGTTACGAGAGGGTTCAACAGCCCCAGCATTTT
TRBD2,.,TRBJ2-7,TRBV7-2,CASSLTLAESYEQYF,TGTGCCAGCAGCTTAACACTAGCGGAGTCCTACGAGCAGTACTTC
.,.,TRBJ1-5,TRBV5-5,CASGLTGAYQPQHF,TGTGCCAGCGGCTTGACGGGGGCCTATCAGCCCCAGCATTTT
.,.,TRBJ2-3,TRBV29-1,CSVDDRAEGADTQYF,TGCAGCGTTGATGACCGAGCGGAGGGCGCAGATACGCAGTATTTT
.,.,TRBJ1-3,TRBV2,CASVVSGNTIYF,TGTGCCAGCGTCGTCTCTGGAAACACCATATATTTT
.,few,TRBJ2-7,TRBV7-2,CASSFQQGSYEQYF,TGTGCCAGCAGCTTCCAACAGGGTTCCTACGAGCAGTACTTC
.,.,TRBJ2-7,TRBV15,CATSSGHREHYEQYF,TGTGCCACCAGCTCGGGACACCGTGAACACTACGAGCAGTACTTC